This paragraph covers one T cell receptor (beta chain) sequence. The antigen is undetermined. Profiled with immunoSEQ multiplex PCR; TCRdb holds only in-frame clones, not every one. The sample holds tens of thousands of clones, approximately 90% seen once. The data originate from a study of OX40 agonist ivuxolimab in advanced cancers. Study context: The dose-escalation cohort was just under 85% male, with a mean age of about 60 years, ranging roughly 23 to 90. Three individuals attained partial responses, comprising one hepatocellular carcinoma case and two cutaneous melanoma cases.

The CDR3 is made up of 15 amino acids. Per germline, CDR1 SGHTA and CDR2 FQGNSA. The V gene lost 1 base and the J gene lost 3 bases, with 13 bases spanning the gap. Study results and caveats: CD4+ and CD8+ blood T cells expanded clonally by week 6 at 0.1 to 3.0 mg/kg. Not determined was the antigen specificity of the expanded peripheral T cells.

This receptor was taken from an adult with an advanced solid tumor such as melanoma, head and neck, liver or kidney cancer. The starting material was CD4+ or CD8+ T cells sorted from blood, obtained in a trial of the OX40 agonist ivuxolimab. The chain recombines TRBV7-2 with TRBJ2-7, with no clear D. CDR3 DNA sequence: TGTGCCAGCAGCTTAGGGACGGCGGAGAGCTACGAGCAGTACTTC. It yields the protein CASSLGTAESYEQYF. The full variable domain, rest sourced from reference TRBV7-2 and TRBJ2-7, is GAGVSQSPSNKVTEKGKDVELRCDPISGHTALYWYRQSLGQGLEFLIYFQGNSAPDKSGLPSDRFSAERTGGSVSTLTIQRTQQEDSAVYLCASSLGTAESYEQYFGPGTRLTVT.